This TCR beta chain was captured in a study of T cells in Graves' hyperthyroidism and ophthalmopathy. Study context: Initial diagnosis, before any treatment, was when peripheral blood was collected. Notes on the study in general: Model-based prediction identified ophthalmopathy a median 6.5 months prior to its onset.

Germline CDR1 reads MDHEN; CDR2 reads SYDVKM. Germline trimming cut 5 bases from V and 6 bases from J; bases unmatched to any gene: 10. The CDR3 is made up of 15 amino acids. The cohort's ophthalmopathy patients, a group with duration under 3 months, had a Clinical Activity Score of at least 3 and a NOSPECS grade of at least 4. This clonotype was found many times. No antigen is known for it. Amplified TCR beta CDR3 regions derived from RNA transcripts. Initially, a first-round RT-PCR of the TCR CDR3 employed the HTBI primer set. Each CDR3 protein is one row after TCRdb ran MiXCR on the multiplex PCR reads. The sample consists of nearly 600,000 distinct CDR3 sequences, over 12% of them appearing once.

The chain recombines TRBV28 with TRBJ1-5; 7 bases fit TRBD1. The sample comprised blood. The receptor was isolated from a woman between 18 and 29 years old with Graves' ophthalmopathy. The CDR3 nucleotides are TGTGCCAGCAGTGCTGACAGGGCGGGGGGTCAGCCCCAGCATTTT. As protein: CASSADRAGGQPQHF.